This is a list of T cell receptor beta chains from one sample in a study of T cell responses to AZD1222 COVID-19 vaccine. Some clones are missing from TCRdb's copy, which holds only in-frame ones; the method was immunoSEQ multiplex PCR. The repertoire consists of some 58,000 clones, with 75% to 90% occurring once and the leading ten covering roughly 15%. This specimen consisted of peripheral blood, obtained on day 0 of AZD1222 vaccination. The origin of the receptors is an adult in good health. The CDR3 runs from the conserved cysteine through the conserved F or W. Fields, in order: V gene, J gene, D gene, CDR3 protein. The D gene is left open where the match is weak.

v_gene: TRBV4-2; j_gene: TRBJ1-1; d_gene: NA; CDR3aa: CASSQDKLAREAFF
v_gene: TRBV9; j_gene: TRBJ1-1; d_gene: NA; CDR3aa: CASSVEGRRNTEAFF
v_gene: TRBV19; j_gene: TRBJ1-4; d_gene: NA; CDR3aa: CASSKTGGEKLFF
v_gene: TRBV6-2/TRBV6-3; j_gene: TRBJ2-5; d_gene: NA; CDR3aa: CASSYVSGLQETQYF
v_gene: TRBV19; j_gene: TRBJ1-5; d_gene: NA; CDR3aa: CASSESSSNQPQHF
v_gene: TRBV18; j_gene: TRBJ1-1; d_gene: NA; CDR3aa: CASSLGQNQNTEAFF
v_gene: TRBV5-1; j_gene: TRBJ2-5; d_gene: TRBD2; CDR3aa: CASSGGRAQETQYF
v_gene: TRBV11-2; j_gene: TRBJ1-2; d_gene: NA; CDR3aa: CASSLDRVANYGYTF
v_gene: TRBV5-4; j_gene: TRBJ1-2; d_gene: TRBD1; CDR3aa: CASSLGFGRGDNYGYTF
v_gene: TRBV11-3; j_gene: TRBJ1-4; d_gene: TRBD1; CDR3aa: CASSSLTGSRTNEKLFF
v_gene: TRBV4-2; j_gene: TRBJ2-1; d_gene: TRBD2; CDR3aa: CASSHALAGSYNEQFF